This T cell receptor (beta chain) stems from a study of cytomegalovirus exposure and HLA in healthy donors. Study-level background: Earlier, 100 million to 120 million unique TCR beta sequences were recovered from around 180 million T cells by an analysis. Overall study findings and caveats: An analysis that was carried out later associated approximately 15,000 TCR beta sequences with HLA alleles at 0.05 false discovery rate. It was confirmed in vitro that three of the CMV-associated chains were specific for CMV antigens. Cytomegalovirus-associated status was assigned to 164 TCR beta chains.

PCR was performed using 60 Vbeta and 13 Jbeta primers. The repertoire was sequenced with immunoSEQ multiplex PCR; TCRdb's copy has only in-frame clones and lacks some. There are 160,000 or so clones in the sample; 85% occur only once, and approximately 2.5% lies in the top ten. Germline lookup yields CDR1 SGHKS and CDR2 YYEKEE (reference sequence). With 3 bases clipped from V and 0 bases from J, the junction kept 11 bases outside the gene matches. The CDR3 is 19 amino acids. This clone has a single count. Its antigen is as yet unknown. The source material was PBMCs. The sequence came from a woman aged 18-29 years in good health and CMV-seronegative. V gene TRBV5-5 combines with J gene TRBJ2-3; 12 nucleotides line up with TRBD2. The DNA of the CDR3 is TGTGCCAGCAGCTCCGGGACTAGCGGGCTCCATCTAAGCACAGATACGCAGTATTTT. Its translation is CASSSGTSGLHLSTDTQYF.